This note documents a single T cell receptor beta chain sequence. The sample comes from a study of T-cell reconstitution after alpha-beta-depleted transplantation in children. Germline V CDR1 and CDR2: SGDLS, YYNGEE. With 2 bases clipped from V and 4 bases from J, the junction kept 9 bases outside the gene matches. This CDR3 comprises 16 residues. Construction of the TCRbeta library involved unique molecular identifiers. TCRdb ran MiXCR on the PCR reads and lists one entry per CDR3 protein. The sample shows 500,000 or so distinct CDR3 sequences, roughly 33% of them seen only once. This TCR was sampled from a human donor who donated a stem cell graft to a child with aplastic anemia. The sequencing here drew on PBMCs from the stem cell graft donor, taken from the stem cell graft. The chain combines TRBV9 with TRBJ2-3; 8 nucleotides align to TRBD2. CDR3 sequence: CASSVSSGSRADTQYF. The CDR3 coding sequence is TGTGCCAGCAGCGTTTCAAGCGGGAGCAGGGCAGATACGCAGTATTTT.